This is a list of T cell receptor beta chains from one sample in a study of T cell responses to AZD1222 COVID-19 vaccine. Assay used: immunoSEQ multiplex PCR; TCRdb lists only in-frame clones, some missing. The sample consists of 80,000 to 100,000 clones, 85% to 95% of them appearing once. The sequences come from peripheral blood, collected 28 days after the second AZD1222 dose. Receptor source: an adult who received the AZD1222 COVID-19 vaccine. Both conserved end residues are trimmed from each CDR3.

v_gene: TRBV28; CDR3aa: ASSLSGRGSGYT
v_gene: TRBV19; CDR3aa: ASSPTGAKEKLF
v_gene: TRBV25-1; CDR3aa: ASSEVGRHYGYT
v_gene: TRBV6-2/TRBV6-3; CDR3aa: ASSRHRAQANTEAF
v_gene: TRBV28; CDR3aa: ASSSGQSYEQY
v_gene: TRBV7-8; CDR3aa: ASSLRAGDPQPQH
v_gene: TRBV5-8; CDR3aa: ASSSDGTVSQPQH
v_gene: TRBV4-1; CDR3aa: ASSQDPRDRAATEAF
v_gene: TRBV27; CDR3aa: ASSLRTGNSNSPLH
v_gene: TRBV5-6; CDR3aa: ASSSGGGGYGYT
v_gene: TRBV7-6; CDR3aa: ASSLDGGSTEAF
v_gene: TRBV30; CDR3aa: AWSVQVSYEQY
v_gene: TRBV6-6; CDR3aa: ASSRDIPGGLDTGELF
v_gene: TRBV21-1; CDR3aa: ASSPKEGAGGETQY
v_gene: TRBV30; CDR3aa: AWHRTGTANSPLH
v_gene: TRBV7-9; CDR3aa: ASSAEAGTGSETQY